The 21 T cell receptor beta chains given below trace back to one sample, sequenced in a study of T cells in Graves' hyperthyroidism and ophthalmopathy. RNA transcripts served as the template for amplifying TCR beta CDR3 regions. Carried out on the TCR CDR3, a first-round RT-PCR used the HTBI primer set. One entry per CDR3 protein, called by TCRdb with MiXCR from the multiplex PCR reads. The sample includes roughly 700,000 distinct CDR3 sequences, roughly 17% of them seen just once. The sequenced sample consisted of blood. The receptors here all came from a man aged 45 to 65 with Graves' hyperthyroidism.

The sample holds many counts of this clonotype. CDR3 region: CASRVTTQWGNSGNTIYF. As DNA, the CDR3 is TGTGCCAGCAGGGTTACAACCCAATGGGGGAACTCTGGAAACACCATATATTTT. The chain has TRBV2 and TRBJ1-3, with D possibly matching TRBD1 (5 bases). Trimming took 6 bases from V and 0 from J, leaving 21 bases between them. CDR3 size: 18 residues. From germline, CDR1 is SNHLY and CDR2 FYNNEI. The full variable domain, completed using reference TRBV2 and TRBJ1-3, is EPEVTQTPSHQVTQMGQEVILRCVPISNHLYFYWYRQILGQKVEFLVSFYNNEISEKSEIFDDQFSVERPDGSNFTLKIRSTKLEDSAMYFCASRVTTQWGNSGNTIYFGEGSWLTVV.

The J gene is TRBJ2-2, the V gene TRBV30; the D is unclear. Trimming took off 3 bases at V and 6 bases at J, with 11 bases between the two ends. The length of the CDR3 is 13 residues. Germline V CDR1 and CDR2: GTSNPN, SVGIG (reference sequence). CDR3 bases: TGTGCCTGGAGGTTCAAGGGCCCCGGGGAGCTGTTTTTT. It encodes CAWRFKGPGELFF.

This clonotype has ten or more counts. This rearrangement joins TRBV5-1 to TRBJ2-5, with TRBD2 matching over 12 bases. This CDR3 has 16 amino acids. The germline CDR1 and CDR2 sequences are SGHRS and YFSETQ. The junction had 6 bases not matched to a gene; V was cut back by 5 bases and J by 1 base. CDR3 residues: CASSLAGGPSQETQYF. CDR3 bases: TGCGCCAGCAGTCTAGCGGGAGGGCCAAGCCAAGAGACCCAGTACTTC.

This clonotype was recorded a few times. The gene calls are TRBV24-1 and TRBJ2-5; 8 bases fit TRBD1. The CDR3 runs to 15 residues. Germline lookup yields CDR1 KGHDR and CDR2 SFDVKD. With 7 bases clipped from V and 5 bases from J, the junction kept 11 bases outside the gene matches. CDR3 in amino acids: CATSGQGIHWETQYF. CDR3 nucleotides: TGTGCCACCAGCGGACAGGGCATACACTGGGAGACCCAGTACTTC.

A word on this clonotype: An end of the junction does not agree with germline; a read error may underlie this. The gene calls are TRBV7-2 and TRBJ1-2, with a possible D match to TRBD1 (5 bases). CDR1 SGHTA and CDR2 FQGNSA come from the germline V gene. CDR3 length: 14 amino acids. The CDR3 region is CAGSASRVNYGYTF. Here the CDR3 DNA reads TGTGCCGGCAGCGCCTCCAGGGTTAACTATGGCTACACCTTC.

This clonotype has a handful of counts. V gene TRBV27 combines with J gene TRBJ2-7; D possibly corresponds to TRBD2 (5 bases). Trimming removed 5 bases at V and 4 bases at J, with 18 bases between. CDR3 length: 15 amino acids. Germline V gene data show CDR1 as MNHEY and CDR2 as SMNVEV (reference sequence). CDR3 nucleotide sequence: TGTGCCAGCAGTCTGACTACTTCCCGCCTATACGAGCAGTACTTC. This codes for CASSLTTSRLYEQYF.

This clonotype was found many times. The J gene is TRBJ2-7, the V gene TRBV12-3 or TRBV12-4; TRBD2 matches at 14 bases. Trimming cost V 5 bases and J 4 bases; bases outside gene matches: 7. This CDR3 contains 16 residues. The CDR3 nucleotides read TGTGCCAGCAGTCCCTCCCGGACTAGCGGGAGGTACGAGCAGTACTTC. This encodes CASSPSRTSGRYEQYF.

This clonotype was recorded at least ten times. The V and J genes are TRBV7-2 and TRBJ2-1; D is unresolved. This CDR3 is built from 16 residues. Between the trimmed V and J ends, which lost 4 bases and 0 bases, there was a span of 13 bases. Germline V gene sequence: CDR1 SGHTA, CDR2 FQGNSA. CDR3 nucleotide sequence: TGTGCCAGCAGCTCCCCGACGGGTCTCTCCTACAATGAGCAGTTCTTC. It codes for CASSSPTGLSYNEQFF.

The table lists this clonotype with a few counts. The chain links TRBV5-5 to TRBJ2-7; D is ambiguous. CDR1 SGHKS and CDR2 YYEKEE come from the germline V gene (reference sequence). Deletions cut 2 bases from V and 1 base from J, with 13 bases between. There are 15 residues in the CDR3. CDR3 amino acids: CASSLPPGFSYEQYF. Written as DNA, the CDR3 is TGTGCCAGCAGCTTACCGCCAGGTTTTTCCTACGAGCAGTACTTC.

This clonotype came up many times. The chain carries TRBV28 and TRBJ2-5; D might be TRBD1 (5 bases). The V and J ends lost 7 bases and 1 base respectively, with 13 bases between them. The CDR3 is 14 residues long. Germline-derived CDR1 and CDR2 are MDHEN and SYDVKM. The chain's CDR3 is CASTGAGIQETQYF. In nucleotides, the CDR3 is TGTGCCAGCACTGGCGCAGGGATCCAAGAGACCCAGTACTTC.

This clonotype was recorded at least ten times. The rearrangement joins TRBV2 to TRBJ2-7; D perhaps matches TRBD2 (5 bases). Trimming shortened V by 2 bases and J by 6 bases, and 8 bases separated the two germline ends. Germline V CDR1 and CDR2: SNHLY, FYNNEI. The CDR3 runs to 12 residues. The CDR3 region has the DNA TGTGCCAGCAGTGAATGGAGCGGCGAGCAGTACTTC. Encoded protein: CASSEWSGEQYF.

This clonotype came up a few times. The chain links TRBV30 to TRBJ1-2; a weak D match, TRBD1 (5 bases). The CDR3 runs to 13 residues. Trimming cost V 3 bases and J 3 bases, with 11 bases left between them. The V gene's germline CDR1 is GTSNPN and CDR2 SVGIG (reference sequence). Here the CDR3 DNA reads TGTGCCTGGAGAGGGCAGGGCTACTATGGCTACACCTTC. Its translation is CAWRGQGYYGYTF.

This clonotype was counted a few times. V gene TRBV24-1 combines with J gene TRBJ2-7; TRBD1 aligns across 9 bases. This CDR3 is built from 13 residues. Germline lookup yields CDR1 KGHDR and CDR2 SFDVKD. The V segment lost 9 bases and the J segment 1 base; nucleotides outside the gene matches: 3. Here the CDR3 DNA reads TGTGCCACCGCCGGGACAGGGTCCTACGAGCAGTACTTC. Its translation: CATAGTGSYEQYF.

J is TRBJ2-4 and V is TRBV20-1; 7 bases match TRBD1. The ends lost 1 base at V and 8 bases at J; junction bases unmatched: 14. Germline V gene data show CDR1 as DFQATT and CDR2 as SNEGSKA (reference sequence). The CDR3 contains 16 residues. The CDR3 loop reads CSARGRPGQDRDIQYF. In DNA form, the CDR3 reads TGCAGTGCTAGAGGCCGACCAGGACAGGATAGGGACATTCAGTACTTC.

Remarks on this clonotype: A read error may be the cause here, since a much bigger clone is one base away. The rearrangement joins TRBV7-2 to TRBJ2-1, with D maybe TRBD2 (6 bases). CDR1 and CDR2 (germline): SGHTA, FQGNSA. The CDR3 consists of 14 residues. V gave up 4 bases and J gave up 7 bases, with 14 bases separating them. As DNA, the CDR3 is TGTGCCAGCAGCTCCTCTCGGGCGGGGAATGAGCAGTTCTTC. Amino acids: CASSSSRAGNEQFF.

The chain links TRBV6-1 to TRBJ1-2, with D perhaps matching TRBD1 (6 bases). Trimming stripped 8 bases from V and 0 bases from J, with 16 bases between. This CDR3 is 15 amino acids long. Germline V CDR1 and CDR2: MNHNS, SASEGT. The CDR3 DNA follows: TGTGCCAGCGAAGGCGGGACAATCACTAACTATGGCTACACCTTC. Its translation: CASEGGTITNYGYTF.

Worth noting for this clonotype: An end of the junction differs from the germline gene, which may be a read error. This rearrangement joins TRBV28 to TRBJ2-4, with a weak D call TRBD2 (5 bases). CDR3 length equals 12 residues. The germline V gene has CDR1 MDHEN and CDR2 SYDVKM. CDR3 in DNA: TGCGCCAGCAGTGACGGGGAAAACATTCAGTACTTC. It is translated as CASSDGENIQYF.

The genes are TRBV3-1 and TRBJ1-5, with D uncertain. The V end was cut by 3 bases, the J end by 5 bases, with 8 bases between. The CDR3 loop spans 13 amino acids. CDR1 LGHDT and CDR2 YNNKEL come from the germline V gene (reference sequence). The chain's CDR3 is CASSQAPHQPQHF. CDR3 nucleotides: TGTGCCAGCAGCCAGGCCCCCCATCAGCCCCAGCATTTT.

Comment on this clonotype: A much larger clone lies one base from this, so it may be a read error. This chain uses TRBV6-5 with TRBJ1-6; no definite D call. The germline V and J ends were trimmed by 0 bases and 8 bases, with 2 bases remaining between them. The CDR3 is 12 residues long. In germline, CDR1 is MNHEY, CDR2 SVGAGI. CDR3 sequence (DNA): TGTGCCAGCAGTTACTCGGATTCACCCCTCCACTTT. Translation gives CASSYSDSPLHF.

Many counts were recorded for this clonotype. The chain is built from TRBV11-2 and TRBJ2-1; 8 positions match TRBD2. J gave up 6 bases and V 6 bases, and 13 bases lay outside the gene matches. The CDR3 covers 16 residues. Germline lookup yields CDR1 SGHAT and CDR2 FQNNGV. CDR3 coding DNA: TGTGCCAGCAGACGAACCGGGACTAGACTATCCAATGAGCAGTTCTTC. It specifies CASRRTGTRLSNEQFF. Combining the CDR3 with reference TRBV11-2 and TRBJ2-1 gives the whole variable domain EAGVAQSPRYKIIEKRQSVAFWCNPISGHATLYWYQQILGQGPKLLIQFQNNGVVDDSQLPKDRFSAERLKGVDSTLKIQPAKLEDSAVYLCASRRTGTRLSNEQFFGPGTRLTVL.

The chain combines TRBV3-1 with TRBJ2-7; TRBD2 matches at 8 bases. The V gene end was trimmed by 5 bases and the J gene end by 2 bases; junction bases not matched to a gene: 5. This CDR3 region has 14 residues. Germline lookup yields CDR1 LGHDT and CDR2 YNNKEL (reference sequence). CDR3 DNA: TGTGCCAGCAGCGGAGGAGCGGGGGCCTACGAGCAGTACTTC. Encoded protein: CASSGGAGAYEQYF.